The clone carrying this TCR beta chain appeared a single time. What it binds is not known. This record comes from a study of cytomegalovirus exposure and HLA in healthy donors. Study background: The same platform as the roughly 700 first-cohort repertoires was used for the roughly 130 validation repertoires, a later analysis reported.

CDR3 length: 12 residues. Germline V gene data show CDR1 as GTSNPN and CDR2 as SVGIG (reference sequence). V dropped 4 bases and J dropped 3 bases, with 9 bases sitting between them. The assay was immunoSEQ multiplex PCR, and TCRdb's table has in-frame clones only and misses some. The sample lists some 120,000 clones, 88% occurring once. Overall study results and limits: Researchers catalogued over 150 TCR beta chains as cytomegalovirus-associated.

This rearrangement joins TRBV30 to TRBJ1-2, with D perhaps TRBD1 (6 bases). The sequence came from a man under 40 in good health and CMV-seronegative. Sequenced sample: PBMCs. CDR3 sequence reads: CAWTGADYGYTF. The CDR3 DNA sequence: TGTGCCTGGACAGGGGCTGACTATGGCTACACCTTC.